These 20 T cell receptor beta chains came from one sample sequenced in a study of cytomegalovirus exposure and HLA in healthy donors. 13 Jbeta primers and 60 Vbeta primers were used for the PCR. The table came from immunoSEQ multiplex PCR; TCRdb's copy has only in-frame clones and leaves some out. The sample yields 90,000 to 150,000 clones, nearly 80% seen once. The sequenced sample was PBMCs. Receptor source: a woman in her twenties or thirties in good health and CMV-seropositive.

The gene calls are TRBV7-9 and TRBJ2-1; tentative D call: TRBD2 (5 bases). Per germline, CDR1 SEHNR and CDR2 FQNEAQ (reference sequence). V lost 8 bases to trimming and J lost 0 bases, with 11 bases between them. This CDR3 has 14 amino acids. The CDR3 bases are TGTGCCAGCCTCCCGGGAAACTCCTACAATGAGCAGTTCTTC. Amino acid sequence: CASLPGNSYNEQFF. The whole variable domain, remainder taken from reference TRBV7-9 and TRBJ2-1, is DTGVSQNPRHKITKRGQNVTFRCDPISEHNRLYWYRQTLGQGPEFLTYFQNEAQLEKSRLLSDRFSAERPKGSFSTLEIQRTEQGDSAMYLCASLPGNSYNEQFFGPGTRLTVL.

This chain uses TRBV4-1 with TRBJ1-1; a weak D match, TRBD1 (5 bases). The V end was cut by 0 bases, the J end by 2 bases, with 13 bases between. The CDR3 loop spans 16 amino acids. Germline V gene lookup returns CDR1 MGHRA and CDR2 YSYEKL. CDR3 in DNA: TGCGCCAGCAGCCAAGATTCGTCGGGGGGAAACACTGAAGCTTTCTTT. Protein sequence: CASSQDSSGGNTEAFF.

The genes are TRBV5-1 and TRBJ1-6; the D gene is possibly TRBD1 (5 bases). This CDR3 region has 17 residues. V lost 0 bases and J lost 0, with 10 bases in between. Germline loops: CDR1 SGHRS, CDR2 YFSETQ. CDR3 amino acids: CASSLEGVSSYNSPLHF. CDR3 DNA: TGCGCCAGCAGCTTGGAAGGGGTATCCTCCTATAATTCACCCCTCCACTTT.

The rearrangement uses TRBV30 and TRBJ1-2; 9 bases line up with TRBD1. The CDR3 runs to 17 residues. V was clipped by 5 bases and J by 5 bases; unmatched bases: 18. CDR1 and CDR2 (germline): GTSNPN, SVGIG (reference sequence). Written as DNA, the CDR3 is TGTGCCTGGGGGGCGGGGACAGGGCCCCAGGTTTCATATGGCTACACCTTC. Translated, it gives CAWGAGTGPQVSYGYTF.

The V and J genes are TRBV7-2 and TRBJ2-1; 7 bases are shared with TRBD1. This CDR3 spans 13 amino acids. Per germline, CDR1 SGHTA and CDR2 FQGNSA. Germline trimming cut 1 base from V and 12 bases from J; bases unmatched to any gene: 6. The CDR3 DNA reads TGTGCCAGCAGCTTAGATCAAGGGGGCGGGCAGTTCTTC. Its translation: CASSLDQGGGQFF.

This clone came up once. The genes are TRBV27 and TRBJ2-7; the D gene is possibly TRBD2 (7 bases). Germline V gene sequence: CDR1 MNHEY, CDR2 SMNVEV (reference sequence). Trimming took 9 bases from V and 3 from J, leaving 15 bases between them. CDR3 length equals 13 residues. This CDR3 is CASGGATSYEQYF. The CDR3 DNA is TGTGCCAGTGGGGGGGCTACGAGCTACGAGCAGTACTTC.

V usage is TRBV28 and J usage is TRBJ2-2; 9 bases fit TRBD2. The trim removed 3 bases at V and 4 bases at J, leaving 6 bases unmatched. The CDR3 totals 16 residues. Germline CDR1 and CDR2: MDHEN and SYDVKM. CDR3 sequence: CASSFGGGGATGELFF. As DNA, the CDR3 is TGTGCCAGCAGTTTCGGTGGCGGGGGGGCCACCGGGGAGCTGTTTTTT.

V and J are TRBV18 and TRBJ2-7; D unclear. Deletions cut 2 bases from V and 4 bases from J, with 9 bases between. Looked up from germline, CDR1 is KGHSH and CDR2 is LQKENI. This CDR3 region has 13 residues. The CDR3 sequence: CASSPAPRYEQYF. DNA of the CDR3: TGTGCCAGCTCACCAGCTCCGCGGTACGAGCAGTACTTC. The whole variable domain, filled in from reference TRBV18 and TRBJ2-7, reads NAGVMQNPRHLVRRRGQEARLRCSPMKGHSHVYWYRQLPEEGLKFMVYLQKENIIDESGMPKERFSAEFPKEGPSILRIQQVVRGDSAAYFCASSPAPRYEQYFGPGTRLTVT.

The chain is built from TRBV4-2 and TRBJ1-3, with D possibly being TRBD1 (5 bases). The CDR3 has 15 residues. V was clipped by 0 bases and J by 7 bases, with 13 bases between them. Germline assignment: CDR1 LGHNA and CDR2 YNFKEQ. CDR3 amino acids: CASSQDRVEGNTIYF. For the CDR3, the DNA is TGTGCCAGCAGCCAAGACAGGGTGGAAGGGAACACCATATATTTT.

The J gene is TRBJ2-3, the V gene TRBV6-4, with D tentatively TRBD2 (6 bases). The CDR3 sequence is 15 residues long. Deletions cut 10 bases from V and 2 bases from J, with 19 bases between. The germline CDR1 and CDR2 sequences are MRHNA and SNTAGT. The DNA of the CDR3 is TGTGCCACCAGCGTGTCGCGGGGACCCACAGATACGCAGTATTTT. As protein: CATSVSRGPTDTQYF.

V gene TRBV5-4 combines with J gene TRBJ2-2; D is perhaps TRBD1 (6 bases). Trimming stripped 2 bases from V and 0 bases from J, with 8 bases between. The germline gives CDR1 SGHNT, CDR2 YYREEE (reference sequence). CDR3 size: 15 residues. The chain's CDR3 is CASSFDRTNTGELFF. In nucleotides, the CDR3 is TGTGCCAGCAGCTTTGACAGGACGAACACCGGGGAGCTGTTTTTT.

The genes are TRBV21-1 and TRBJ1-3. TRBV21-1 is given as a pseudogene. The CDR3 sequence is 15 residues long. Here the CDR3 reads CASNGGRDPGNTIYF. CDR3 bases: TGTGCCAGCAACGGGGGTCGGGATCCCGGAAACACCATATATTTT.

The gene calls are TRBV28 and TRBJ2-5; 8 bases map to TRBD2. CDR1 and CDR2 from the germline V gene are MDHEN and SYDVKM. The CDR3 runs to 14 residues. V dropped 6 bases and J dropped 5; count of bases not matched to a gene: 8. The CDR3 DNA sequence: TGTGCCAGCAGCCCGGGAGGGGGGAGGGAGACCCAGTACTTC. This encodes CASSPGGGRETQYF.

The chain is built from TRBV4-2 and TRBJ1-4; 7 bases agree with TRBD1. The CDR3 is 16 amino acids. After removal of 5 bases from V and 5 bases from J, the junction contained 11 bases not matched to a gene. CDR1 and CDR2 (germline): LGHNA, YNFKEQ. CDR3: CASSASSGTENEKLFF. The DNA for the CDR3 is TGTGCCAGCAGCGCCAGTTCCGGGACAGAAAATGAAAAACTGTTTTTT.

This CDR3 reads CASSEDRRYGYTF. Here the CDR3 DNA reads TGTGCCAGCAGCGAGGACAGGCGCTATGGCTACACCTTC. This sequence joins TRBV2 and TRBJ1-2; TRBD1 matches at 7 bases. The CDR3 is 13 residues long. J gave up 4 bases and V 6 bases, and 5 bases lay outside the gene matches. Germline CDR1 reads SNHLY; CDR2 reads FYNNEI. The whole variable domain, remainder taken from reference TRBV2 and TRBJ1-2, is EPEVTQTPSHQVTQMGQEVILRCVPISNHLYFYWYRQILGQKVEFLVSFYNNEISEKSEIFDDQFSVERPDGSNFTLKIRSTKLEDSAMYFCASSEDRRYGYTFGSGTRLTVV.

The genes are TRBV2 and TRBJ2-3, with TRBD1 as a possible D gene (6 bases). V was pared by 5 bases and J by 1 base, with 19 bases between. Germline CDR1 and CDR2: SNHLY and FYNNEI. This CDR3 contains 17 residues. The CDR3 here is CASSSSGTGHRTDTQYF. The CDR3 region has the DNA TGTGCCAGCAGTTCCAGTGGAACGGGACACCGCACAGATACGCAGTATTTT.

The V call is TRBV9, the J call TRBJ2-3, with 12 bases that match TRBD2. Unmatched junction bases numbered 2, after V lost 0 bases and J lost 3 bases. This CDR3 has 16 residues. In germline, CDR1 is SGDLS, CDR2 YYNGEE. The CDR3 region has the DNA TGTGCCAGCAGCGTAGCGCTAGCGGGGGGGACAGATACGCAGTATTTT. Translated: CASSVALAGGTDTQYF. Looking up the rest from reference TRBV9 and TRBJ2-3 gives the full variable domain: DSGVTQTPKHLITATGQRVTLRCSPRSGDLSVYWYQQSLDQGLQFLIQYYNGEERAKGNILERFSAQQFPDLHSELNLSSLELGDSALYFCASSVALAGGTDTQYFGPGTRLTVL.

The chain joins TRBV18 to TRBJ2-7, with 7 positions matching TRBD1. The CDR3 extends over 14 amino acids. J lost 3 bases, V lost 8 bases, and 10 bases had no gene match. Germline CDR1 KGHSH, CDR2 LQKENI. The DNA for the CDR3 is TGTGCCAGCGCAATGGGGCCAGGGGGCTACGAGCAGTACTTC. Amino acids: CASAMGPGGYEQYF.

The chain couples TRBV7-3 to TRBJ2-7; tentatively, D is TRBD1 (6 bases). Germline V CDR1 and CDR2: SGHTA, FQGTGA. This CDR3 spans 15 amino acids. The ends were cut back, 2 bases at V and 3 bases at J, with 14 bases in the middle. CDR3 amino acids: CASSLGQGKGYEQYF. The CDR3 DNA reads as TGTGCCAGCAGCTTAGGGCAGGGGAAAGGCTACGAGCAGTACTTC.

The V and J genes are TRBV5-4 and TRBJ2-7; the D gene is possibly TRBD1 (5 bases). This CDR3 contains 17 residues. V was pared by 0 bases and J by 3 bases, with 19 bases between. Germline V gene lookup returns CDR1 SGHNT and CDR2 YYREEE (reference sequence). CDR3 bases: TGTGCCAGCAGCTTGGATATAGGACAACCCAAGTTCTACGAGCAGTACTTC. Amino acid sequence: CASSLDIGQPKFYEQYF.